This entry lists 25 T cell receptor beta chains sequenced from one sample in a study of shared clonotypes between healthy human individuals. Data came from immunoSEQ multiplex PCR; TCRdb stores just in-frame clones and leaves some out. Of a few million clones listed, roughly 90% are singletons. Input material: naive CD4+ T cells from PBMCs. The subset here: CD45RA+ positively selected. The receptors shown here come from a man aged 18 to 30 in good health. Some clones in this sample may be carry-over from other donors' samples.

This clone was found once. V is TRBV7-9 and J is TRBJ1-2, with D maybe TRBD1 (5 bases). This CDR3 has 12 residues. V was pared by 2 bases and J by 6 bases, with 7 bases between. Germline assignment: CDR1 SEHNR and CDR2 FQNEAQ (reference sequence). The CDR3 loop is CASSLLGDGYTF. CDR3 bases: TGTGCCAGCAGCTTATTGGGGGATGGCTACACCTTC.

The CDR3 sequence is CASSSGLNGELFF. For the CDR3, the DNA is TGCGCCAGCAGCTCGGGACTTAACGGGGAGCTGTTTTTT. The rearrangement joins TRBV5-1 to TRBJ2-2; TRBD2 might be the D (6 bases). Trimming cost V 3 bases and J 7 bases, with 10 bases left between them. Germline V CDR1 and CDR2: SGHRS, YFSETQ. This CDR3 has 13 residues.

The V call is TRBV5-1, the J call TRBJ2-7; 12 bases agree with TRBD2. The V segment lost 4 bases and the J segment 11 bases; nucleotides outside the gene matches: 10. The length of the CDR3 is 14 residues. CDR1 is SGHRS, CDR2 YFSETQ, per germline. For the CDR3, the DNA is TGCGCCAGCAGCCCTCCGACTAGCGGGAGTGTTGAGTACTTC. Encoded protein: CASSPPTSGSVEYF. Full variable domain (remainder filled in from reference TRBV5-1 and TRBJ2-7): KAGVTQTPRYLIKTRGQQVTLSCSPISGHRSVSWYQQTPGQGLQFLFEYFSETQRNKGNFPGRFSGRQFSNSRSEMNVSTLELGDSALYLCASSPPTSGSVEYFGPGTRLTVT.

Only one count was recorded for this clone. The genes are TRBV28 and TRBJ1-1; perhaps TRBD1 as D (6 bases). This CDR3 has 13 residues. Germline lookup yields CDR1 MDHEN and CDR2 SYDVKM. The V end was cut by 7 bases, the J end by 5 bases, with 14 bases between. This CDR3 is CASIGGQGTEAFF. The CDR3 bases are TGTGCCAGCATCGGGGGGCAGGGGACTGAAGCTTTCTTT.

This chain links TRBV10-2 with TRBJ2-1; D possibly corresponds to TRBD2 (6 bases). V was shortened by 6 bases and J by 3 bases, with 18 bases between the two germline ends. CDR3 size: 16 residues. Germline lookup yields CDR1 WSHSY and CDR2 SAAADI. The CDR3 spells CASRQSSAGFYNEQFF. The CDR3 DNA is TGCGCCAGCAGACAATCTAGTGCGGGATTCTACAATGAGCAGTTCTTC.

V gene TRBV9 combines with J gene TRBJ2-6; maybe TRBD1 (7 bases). Trimming pared 3 bases from V and 8 bases from J, leaving 24 bases between. Germline V gene lookup returns CDR1 SGDLS and CDR2 YYNGEE. CDR3 size: 18 residues. The CDR3 DNA is TGTGCCAGCAGCGATCCCAGGGGGGCGCCAATGAGGACCAACGTCCTGACTTTC. This sequence encodes CASSDPRGAPMRTNVLTF.

This rearrangement joins TRBV10-1 to TRBJ2-1, with TRBD2 identical over 11 bases. Germline V gives CDR1 WNHNN, CDR2 SYGVQD (reference sequence). J lost 6 bases, V lost 6 bases, and 13 bases had no gene match. The CDR3 loop spans 17 amino acids. The DNA for the CDR3 is TGCGCCAGCAGCCGGGAGACTAGCGGGATTTCTCCCAATGAGCAGTTCTTC. This gives the protein CASSRETSGISPNEQFF.

The chain combines TRBV9 with TRBJ2-1; D is perhaps TRBD2 (6 bases). The germline V and J ends were trimmed by 0 bases and 9 bases, with 13 bases remaining between them. Germline-derived CDR1 and CDR2 are SGDLS and YYNGEE. CDR3 size: 14 residues. The DNA for the CDR3 is TGTGCCAGCAGCGTAGTCGGGAGCAACAGTGAGCAGTTCTTC. It yields the protein CASSVVGSNSEQFF.

This sequence joins TRBV2 and TRBJ2-7; 10 positions match TRBD1. Trimming cost V 6 bases and J 4 bases; bases outside gene matches: 0. The CDR3 loop spans 12 amino acids. CDR1 and CDR2 (germline): SNHLY, FYNNEI. The CDR3 sequence: CASRGQGYEQYF. The CDR3 DNA reads as TGTGCCAGCAGGGGACAGGGGTACGAGCAGTACTTC.

The V gene is TRBV30, the J gene TRBJ2-7, with D maybe TRBD1 (5 bases). Germline loops: CDR1 GTSNPN, CDR2 SVGIG (reference sequence). Trimming took 5 bases from V and 2 from J, leaving 13 bases between them. The CDR3 is 13 residues long. The CDR3 reads CAWGLKGTYEQYF. The CDR3 DNA is TGTGCCTGGGGCCTGAAGGGGACCTACGAGCAGTACTTC.

The chain is built from TRBV7-8 and TRBJ2-2; the D gene is possibly TRBD2 (6 bases). The CDR3 extends over 19 amino acids. V was pared by 5 bases and J by 0 bases, with 22 bases between. CDR1 is SGHVS, CDR2 FQNEAQ, per germline. The CDR3 sequence is CASSRNPMGIAANTGELFF. CDR3 nucleotides: TGTGCCAGCAGCAGAAACCCCATGGGTATAGCGGCGAACACCGGGGAGCTGTTTTTT.

The chain is built from TRBV5-1 and TRBJ2-7, with D unresolved. The CDR3 contains 14 residues. Trimming cost V 5 bases and J 0 bases, with 12 bases left between them. Germline lookup yields CDR1 SGHRS and CDR2 YFSETQ. The CDR3 sequence: CASSKERNSYEQYF. DNA of the CDR3: TGCGCCAGCAGTAAAGAGAGAAACTCCTACGAGCAGTACTTC.

The chain is built from TRBV5-1 and TRBJ1-1, with 11 bases matching TRBD1. This CDR3 comprises 16 residues. The V gene end was trimmed by 2 bases and the J gene end by 3 bases; junction bases not matched to a gene: 6. From germline, CDR1 is SGHRS and CDR2 YFSETQ. CDR3 coding DNA: TGCGCCAGCAGCTTATGGACAGGGGGCGCGGACACTGAAGCTTTCTTT. Protein product: CASSLWTGGADTEAFF.

As regards this clone: The same CDR3 can be traced to other DNA sequences in this sample. The chain combines TRBV18 with TRBJ1-1; maybe TRBD1 (5 bases). The V gene's germline CDR1 is KGHSH and CDR2 LQKENI. V lost 6 bases and J lost 1, with 12 bases in between. CDR3 length equals 14 residues. This CDR3 reads CASSRGGTNTEAFF. The CDR3 coding sequence is TGTGCCAGCTCTCGGGGAGGGACGAACACTGAAGCTTTCTTT.

The CDR3 reads CASSRAGDAQPQHF. The CDR3 DNA sequence: TGTGCCAGCTCCCGAGCAGGGGATGCTCAGCCCCAGCATTTT. The chain has TRBV28 and TRBJ1-5; possible D gene TRBD1, 6 bases. The V end lost 8 bases, the J end lost 6 bases, and 17 bases lay between the germline ends. The CDR3 is made up of 14 amino acids. The germline V gene has CDR1 MDHEN and CDR2 SYDVKM. Supplemented by reference TRBV28 and TRBJ1-5, the full variable domain reads DVKVTQSSRYLVKRTGEKVFLECVQDMDHENMFWYRQDPGLGLRLIYFSYDVKMKEKGDIPEGYSVSREKKERFSLILESASTNQTSMYLCASSRAGDAQPQHFGDGTRLSIL.

The V and J genes are TRBV14 and TRBJ2-1; TRBD1 agrees at 8 bases. Looked up from germline, CDR1 is SGHDN and CDR2 is FVKESK. This CDR3 spans 17 amino acids. V trimming: 5 bases; J trimming: 7 bases; junction bases outside the gene matches: 16. CDR3 amino acids: CASSSRPGQGAWNEQFF. The CDR3, as DNA: TGTGCCAGCAGCTCCCGCCCCGGCCAGGGGGCTTGGAATGAGCAGTTCTTC.

The gene calls are TRBV27 and TRBJ2-7; 8 bases agree with TRBD1. CDR3 length equals 14 residues. V gave up 7 bases and J gave up 2 bases; unmatched junction bases: 7. Germline V gives CDR1 MNHEY, CDR2 SMNVEV (reference sequence). For the CDR3, the DNA is TGTGCCAGCAACAGGCAGGGGGCACCCTACGAGCAGTACTTC. This sequence encodes CASNRQGAPYEQYF.

The genes are TRBV5-6 and TRBJ2-1; TRBD2 aligns across 8 bases. The germline gives CDR1 SGHDT, CDR2 YYEEEE. J lost 3 bases, V lost 4 bases, and 3 bases had no gene match. CDR3 length: 14 amino acids. CDR3: CASSLAGYYNEQFF. The CDR3 nucleotides read TGTGCCAGCAGCCTAGCGGGTTACTACAATGAGCAGTTCTTC.

This sequence joins TRBV28 and TRBJ2-1; 7 nucleotides align to TRBD2. CDR1 MDHEN and CDR2 SYDVKM come from the germline V gene. The CDR3 is 16 amino acids. Germline trimming cut 4 bases from V and 6 bases from J; bases unmatched to any gene: 12. The CDR3 reads CASSSLTSLKGNEQFF. DNA of the CDR3: TGTGCCAGCAGTTCCTTGACTAGCTTAAAAGGCAATGAGCAGTTCTTC.

V usage is TRBV19 and J usage is TRBJ1-5; no definite D call. V lost 4 bases and J 3 bases, leaving 10 bases between the germline ends. From germline, CDR1 is LNHDA and CDR2 SQIVND (reference sequence). This CDR3 is 14 amino acids long. This CDR3 reads CASSREGLNQPQHF. CDR3 coding DNA: TGTGCCAGTAGTAGGGAAGGCCTCAATCAGCCCCAGCATTTT.

This chain uses TRBV18 with TRBJ2-5; a weak D match, TRBD1 (5 bases). The V and J ends lost 2 bases and 2 bases respectively, with 9 bases between them. CDR3 size: 14 residues. CDR1 and CDR2 from the germline V gene are KGHSH and LQKENI. DNA of the CDR3: TGTGCCAGCTCACCAGACAGTGGTCAAGAGACCCAGTACTTC. Encoded protein: CASSPDSGQETQYF.

Only one count was recorded for this clone. This sequence joins TRBV11-2 and TRBJ2-5; the D call may be TRBD1 or TRBD2 (6 bases each). The J call may be mistaken, given a closer DNA end match to TRBJ2-7. The CDR3 runs 18 residues. From germline, CDR1 is SGHAT and CDR2 FQNNGV. The CDR3 is CASSLFAPGGGKPYEQYF. Here the CDR3 DNA reads TGTGCCAGCAGCTTATTTGCCCCCGGGGGCGGAAAGCCCTACGAGCAGTACTTC.

Concerning this clone: Other DNA sequences from this sample encode an identical CDR3 as well. V usage is TRBV9 and J usage is TRBJ2-3; 11 bases match TRBD2. Germline V CDR1 and CDR2: SGDLS, YYNGEE. This CDR3 has 14 residues. V shed 3 bases, J shed 3 bases, and the junction held 0 bases outside the gene matches. CDR3 DNA sequence: TGTGCCAGCAGCGGACTAGCGGGAACAGATACGCAGTATTTT. Its translation is CASSGLAGTDTQYF.

The chain has TRBV5-1 and TRBJ1-1, with D tentatively TRBD1 (6 bases). Trimming stripped 2 bases from V and 5 bases from J, with 7 bases between. CDR1 SGHRS and CDR2 YFSETQ come from the germline V gene. The CDR3 runs 12 residues. The CDR3 bases are TGCGCCAGCAGCTTTACAGGGACTGAAGCTTTCTTT. It is translated as CASSFTGTEAFF.

The gene calls are TRBV7-3 and TRBJ2-5; the D is unclear. Germline V gene lookup returns CDR1 SGHTA and CDR2 FQGTGA. This CDR3 region has 13 residues. Trimming shortened V by 5 bases and J by 2 bases, and 9 bases separated the two germline ends. As DNA, the CDR3 is TGTGCCAGCAGCCAGACTCCGCAAGAGACCCAGTACTTC. Translation gives CASSQTPQETQYF.